The subject of this entry is one T cell receptor (beta chain). The antigen is undetermined. This specimen comes from a study of cytomegalovirus exposure and HLA in healthy donors. Study-level results: Later work associated more than 15,000 TCR beta sequences with HLA alleles at 0.05 false discovery rate.

The PCR employed 60 Vbeta primers together with 13 Jbeta primers. Clones were read by immunoSEQ multiplex PCR, and TCRdb kept only the in-frame ones, dropping some. The data hold 95,000 to 150,000 clones, with 80% observed a single time. The CDR3 runs to 16 residues. CDR1 and CDR2 from the germline V gene are SEHNR and FQNEAQ (reference sequence). The specimen sequenced was PBMCs. The sequence was obtained from a female donor in good health and CMV-seropositive. The chain links TRBV7-9 to TRBJ2-5; 11 bases are a match to TRBD2. The DNA end lines up better with TRBJ2-7; the J call may be wrong. The CDR3 is CASSREASGGSYEQYF. The CDR3 nucleotides read TGTGCCAGCAGCCGAGAGGCTAGCGGGGGGAGCTACGAGCAGTACTTC.